The 15 T cell receptor beta chains presented below share a single source sample, sequenced in a study of blood T cell repertoires in COVID-19. Method: immunoSEQ multiplex PCR; TCRdb's copy keeps in-frame clones and lacks some. The sample shows 150,000 or so clones, over 70% of them seen only once. The sample was peripheral blood. These receptors were obtained from a woman aged 55-70 years with acute or convalescent COVID-19.

A note on this clone: A read error may produce the germline difference seen at one junction end. This rearrangement joins TRBV7-2 to TRBJ1-5; tentative D call: TRBD1 (6 bases). CDR3 size: 14 residues. Germline lookup yields CDR1 SGHTA and CDR2 FQGNSA. CDR3 in amino acids: CASSLGGGNEPQHF. CDR3 DNA: TGTGCCAGCAGCTTAGGGGGGGGCAATGAGCCCCAGCATTTT.

The chain links TRBV29-1 to TRBJ1-2, with 11 bases lining up with TRBD1. This CDR3 is built from 15 residues. Germline loops: CDR1 SQVTM, CDR2 ANQGSEA. Trimming took 1 base from V and 4 from J; bases not matched to a gene: 5. CDR3 DNA sequence: TGCAGCGTTGAAGGGGGGACAGGGGGATTCTATGGCTACACCTTC. Its translation: CSVEGGTGGFYGYTF. The complete variable domain, with remaining parts taken from reference TRBV29-1 and TRBJ1-2, reads SAVISQKPSRDICQRGTSLTIQCQVDSQVTMMFWYRQQPGQSLTLIATANQGSEATYESGFVIDKFPISRPNLTFSTLTVSNMSPEDSSIYLCSVEGGTGGFYGYTFGSGTRLTVV.

The V call is TRBV18, the J call TRBJ1-1, with 9 bases identical to TRBD1. The germline gives CDR1 KGHSH, CDR2 LQKENI. This CDR3 has 16 residues. V was pared by 4 bases and J by 3 bases, with 9 bases of the junction left unmatched. CDR3 nucleotides: TGTGCCAGCTCACTCGACAGGGGGAGGCGGTACACTGAAGCTTTCTTT. This codes for CASSLDRGRRYTEAFF.

The chain recombines TRBV25-1 with TRBJ1-4; possible D gene TRBD1, 6 bases. Germline V gene lookup returns CDR1 MGHDK and CDR2 SYGVNS. V was trimmed by 4 bases and J by 4 bases, leaving 13 bases between them. The CDR3 length is 15 residues. Written as DNA, the CDR3 is TGTGCCAGCAGTGGAGAACAGGGTTTTAATGAAAAACTGTTTTTT. This codes for CASSGEQGFNEKLFF.

The rearrangement uses TRBV6-5 and TRBJ1-5, with TRBD1 matching 7 bases. Germline assignment: CDR1 MNHEY and CDR2 SVGAGI. This CDR3 is 15 amino acids long. After removal of 5 bases from V and 3 bases from J, the junction contained 7 bases not matched to a gene. CDR3 coding DNA: TGTGCCAGCAGTAACAGGGGCGCGATCAATCAGCCCCAGCATTTT. Amino acids: CASSNRGAINQPQHF.

The chain links TRBV7-8 to TRBJ1-2; TRBD1 agrees at 9 bases. The germline gives CDR1 SGHVS, CDR2 FQNEAQ. The V and J ends lost 5 bases and 7 bases, in that order; junction bases with no gene match: 5. The CDR3 has 13 amino acids. The CDR3 nucleotides are TGTGCCAGCAGCCCGGACAGGGGTTCTGGCTACACCTTC. Residues: CASSPDRGSGYTF.

V gene TRBV11-3 combines with J gene TRBJ2-7; 11 bases line up with TRBD2. After removal of 4 bases from V and 1 base from J, the junction contained 3 bases not matched to a gene. CDR1 is SGHNT, CDR2 YENEEA, per germline. CDR3 length: 15 residues. The chain's CDR3 is CASSSSSGGSYEQYF. CDR3 sequence (DNA): TGTGCCAGCAGCTCTTCTAGCGGGGGGTCCTACGAGCAGTACTTC.

The rearrangement links TRBV5-8 to TRBJ2-2, with 7 bases aligning to TRBD1. The CDR3 totals 17 residues. Germline V gene data show CDR1 as SGHTS and CDR2 as YDEGEE. The trim removed 1 base at V and 8 bases at J, leaving 14 bases unmatched. CDR3 residues: CASSLRSRGRDSGELFF. The CDR3 DNA follows: TGTGCCAGCAGCTTGAGGTCGAGGGGGCGCGACTCTGGGGAGCTGTTTTTT.

This chain joins TRBV14 and TRBJ1-1; 8 bases line up with TRBD1. This CDR3 contains 14 residues. The V gene end was trimmed by 5 bases and the J gene end by 0 bases; junction bases not matched to a gene: 2. Germline CDR1 is SGHDN and CDR2 is FVKESK. CDR3 amino acids: CASSRDRLNTEAFF. The CDR3 DNA follows: TGTGCCAGCAGCAGGGACAGGCTGAACACTGAAGCTTTCTTT.

V gene TRBV6-5 combines with J gene TRBJ1-1; 7 bases fit TRBD1. Trimming cost V 11 bases and J 5 bases; bases outside gene matches: 11. Germline values: CDR1 MNHEY, CDR2 SVGAGI. CDR3 length equals 13 residues. The CDR3 DNA follows: TGTGCCGGATCCCAGGGGGAAAGGACTGAAGCTTTCTTT. As protein: CAGSQGERTEAFF.

The rearrangement links TRBV5-8 to TRBJ2-3; possible D gene TRBD2, 5 bases. Germline V lookup: CDR1 SGHTS, CDR2 YDEGEE. The V end lost 3 bases, the J end lost 9 bases, and 11 bases lay between the germline ends. This CDR3 has 12 residues. The CDR3 here is CASSWREGTQYF. The CDR3 DNA sequence: TGTGCCAGCAGCTGGAGAGAGGGAACGCAGTATTTT.

CDR3 amino acids: CASSSQGRSEKLFF. The CDR3 DNA reads as TGTGCCAGCAGCTCACAGGGGAGAAGTGAAAAACTGTTTTTT. The V call is TRBV7-2, the J call TRBJ1-4, with 7 bases lining up with TRBD1. CDR1 and CDR2 from the germline V gene are SGHTA and FQGNSA. J was trimmed by 7 bases and V by 4 bases; bases with no gene match: 6. The CDR3 loop spans 14 amino acids.

The rearrangement joins TRBV24-1 to TRBJ1-2; 10 nucleotides line up with TRBD1. V gave up 7 bases and J gave up 9 bases; unmatched junction bases: 7. Germline V gives CDR1 KGHDR, CDR2 SFDVKD. This CDR3 spans 13 amino acids. The CDR3 loop is CATRMTGGDRYTF. DNA for the CDR3: TGTGCCACCAGGATGACAGGGGGCGACCGCTACACCTTC.

The rearrangement links TRBV2 to TRBJ1-2; tentative D call: TRBD1 (5 bases). The germline gives CDR1 SNHLY, CDR2 FYNNEI. The CDR3 consists of 12 residues. V lost 6 bases and J 4 bases, leaving 9 bases between the germline ends. This CDR3 is CASSDSFYGYTF. DNA for the CDR3: TGTGCCAGCAGCGACAGCTTCTATGGCTACACCTTC.

As DNA, the CDR3 is TGTGCCAGCAGTGACCCGCCCCCAGGGGTTTATGGCTACACCTTC. Residues: CASSDPPPGVYGYTF. V is TRBV6-4 and J is TRBJ1-2; D might be TRBD1 (6 bases). Per germline, CDR1 MRHNA and CDR2 SNTAGT. This CDR3 contains 15 residues. V lost 2 bases and J lost 5, with 15 bases in between.